The 19 T cell receptor beta chains given below trace back to one sample, sequenced in a study of beta chain features in type 1 diabetes. The sequenced template was cDNA made from the entire isolated RNA. Some clones are missing from TCRdb's copy, which holds only in-frame ones; the method was immunoSEQ multiplex PCR. This sample carries 680,000 or so clones, around 15% of them seen once, and the ten largest clones take more than 0.08%. The specimen was naive CD4+ T cells from blood. These receptors all stem from a man between 18 and 35 years old in good health.

This clone was counted between two and nine times. The rearrangement joins TRBV5-4 to TRBJ1-4; TRBD1 might be the D (5 bases). Trimming left V 3 bases short and J 7 bases short, with 13 bases between. Germline V gives CDR1 SGHNT, CDR2 YYREEE (reference sequence). The CDR3 has 14 amino acids. CDR3 loop: CASSSSGRGEKLFF. CDR3 bases: TGTGCCAGCAGCTCCTCAGGGCGTGGTGAAAAACTGTTTTTT.

This clone was counted a few times. The rearrangement links TRBV15 to TRBJ2-3; D might be TRBD1 (5 bases). Between the trimmed V and J ends, which lost 9 bases and 2 bases, there was a span of 12 bases. The germline V gene has CDR1 LNHNV and CDR2 YYDKDF (reference sequence). The CDR3 is 13 residues long. Written as DNA, the CDR3 is TGTGCCACTACTCAGGGTCCCACAGATACGCAGTATTTT. As protein: CATTQGPTDTQYF. The whole variable domain, filled in from reference TRBV15 and TRBJ2-3, reads DAMVIQNPRYQVTQFGKPVTLSCSQTLNHNVMYWYQQKSSQAPKLLFHYYDKDFNNEADTPDNFQSRRPNTSFCFLDIRSPGLGDTAMYLCATTQGPTDTQYFGPGTRLTVL.

The chain couples TRBV12-1 to TRBJ2-1; the table names TRBD2, a call not compared with the DNA. TRBV12-1 has pseudogene status. CDR3 length equals 15 residues. CDR3 sequence: CASSPWEREYNEQFF. CDR3 nucleotides: TGTGCCAGCAGCCCCTGGGAGCGGGAGTACAATGAGCAGTTCTTC.

This clone was counted a few times. The J gene is TRBJ1-5, the V gene TRBV6-6, with D tentatively TRBD1 (6 bases). The CDR3 covers 16 residues. Trimming cost V 0 bases and J 6 bases, with 15 bases left between them. Germline-derived CDR1 and CDR2 are MNHNY and SVGAGI (reference sequence). The CDR3 coding sequence is TGTGCCAGCAGTTACTCTATTAGCAGGGGCAGTCAGCCCCAGCATTTT. Translation gives CASSYSISRGSQPQHF.

The sample holds a few counts of this clone. This chain connects TRBV7-2 to TRBJ2-1; D gene unclear. V lost 3 bases and J 9 bases, leaving 12 bases between the germline ends. CDR3 size: 13 residues. In germline, CDR1 is SGHTA, CDR2 FQGNSA. The CDR3 DNA sequence: TGTGCCAGCAGCTTGCAAGGGTCTGCTGAGCAGTTCTTC. This gives the protein CASSLQGSAEQFF. Supplemented by reference TRBV7-2 and TRBJ2-1, the full variable domain reads GAGVSQSPSNKVTEKGKDVELRCDPISGHTALYWYRQSLGQGLEFLIYFQGNSAPDKSGLPSDRFSAERTGGSVSTLTIQRTQQEDSAVYLCASSLQGSAEQFFGPGTRLTVL.

This clone was detected ten times or more. The rearrangement joins TRBV10-3 to TRBJ2-3; 8 nucleotides line up with TRBD1. Germline CDR1 reads ENHRY; CDR2 reads SYGVKD. The junction had 4 bases not matched to a gene; V was cut back by 10 bases and J by 1 base. The CDR3 has 13 residues. The CDR3 coding sequence is TGTGCCACTGAGACAGGGGGCACAGATACGCAGTATTTT. It specifies CATETGGTDTQYF.

The rearrangement links TRBV7-8 to TRBJ2-7, with D possibly TRBD1 on 6 matching bases. Germline CDR1 and CDR2: SGHVS and FQNEAQ. The CDR3 is made up of 15 amino acids. Trimming removed 6 bases from V and 0 bases from J, with 15 bases in between. CDR3: CASRDDRSLSYEQYF. For the CDR3, the DNA is TGTGCCAGCAGAGACGACAGGAGCCTCTCCTACGAGCAGTACTTC.

This clone appeared a few times. This rearrangement joins TRBV6-5 to TRBJ2-7, with 8 bases that match TRBD1. V shed 0 bases and J 2 bases; nucleotides not matched to a gene: 3. Germline V gene data show CDR1 as MNHEY and CDR2 as SVGAGI. The CDR3 runs to 15 residues. The CDR3 region is CASSYSRTGPYEQYF. CDR3 nucleotides: TGTGCCAGCAGTTACTCGAGGACAGGGCCCTACGAGCAGTACTTC.

The rearrangement links TRBV29-1 to TRBJ2-2, with D perhaps matching TRBD1 or TRBD2 (6 bases each). Trimming stripped 6 bases from V and 5 bases from J, with 16 bases between. The CDR3 runs 14 residues. Germline V gene sequence: CDR1 SQVTM, CDR2 ANQGSEA. In DNA, the CDR3 is TGCAGCGTGGTTGGGGGGCCGGGGACCGGGGAGCTGTTTTTT. Translated: CSVVGGPGTGELFF.

In the case of this clone: Distinct nucleotide sequences in the sample also encode this CDR3. The chain uses TRBV5-1 and TRBJ1-5; perhaps TRBD1 as D (6 bases). V shed 0 bases and J shed 5 bases, with 6 bases lying between them. Germline values: CDR1 SGHRS, CDR2 YFSETQ. This CDR3 is built from 13 residues. The CDR3 nucleotides are TGCGCCAGCAGCTTGGCAGGGGATCAGCCCCAGCATTTT. Amino acid sequence: CASSLAGDQPQHF.

For this clone: The sample carries other DNA sequences with the same CDR3. The chain joins TRBV29-1 to TRBJ1-1; 11 nucleotides align to TRBD1. V shed 6 bases and J 5 bases; nucleotides not matched to a gene: 5. The germline V gene has CDR1 SQVTM and CDR2 ANQGSEA. The CDR3 totals 13 residues. The CDR3 here is CSVGDRGLTEAFF. CDR3 nucleotide sequence: TGCAGCGTGGGGGACAGGGGGTTGACTGAAGCTTTCTTT. The complete variable domain, with remaining parts taken from reference TRBV29-1 and TRBJ1-1, reads SAVISQKPSRDICQRGTSLTIQCQVDSQVTMMFWYRQQPGQSLTLIATANQGSEATYESGFVIDKFPISRPNLTFSTLTVSNMSPEDSSIYLCSVGDRGLTEAFFGQGTRLTVV.

This clone was counted a few times. The rearrangement links TRBV6-5 to TRBJ2-2; no clear D. The CDR3 contains 13 residues. V shed 6 bases and J shed 8 bases, with 13 bases lying between them. In germline, CDR1 is MNHEY, CDR2 SVGAGI. In DNA form, the CDR3 reads TGTGCCAGCAGCTATGATATGCCGGGGGAGCTGTTTTTT. Its protein product is CASSYDMPGELFF.

The sample holds a few counts of this clone. The chain joins TRBV5-8 to TRBJ2-1; 7 bases line up with TRBD2. Per the germline V gene, CDR1 is SGHTS and CDR2 is YDEGEE. The CDR3 runs to 17 residues. Trimming took 0 bases from V and 3 from J; bases not matched to a gene: 9. CDR3 bases: TGTGCCAGCAGCTTGGCCAAAGGAGCGGGGAACTACAATGAGCAGTTCTTC. As protein: CASSLAKGAGNYNEQFF. The whole variable domain, filled in from reference TRBV5-8 and TRBJ2-1, reads EAGVTQSPTHLIKTRGQQATLRCSPISGHTSVYWYQQALGLGLQFLLWYDEGEERNRGNFPPRFSGRQFPNYSSELNVNALELEDSALYLCASSLAKGAGNYNEQFFGPGTRLTVL.

This clone was detected only a few times. The chain employs TRBV15 and TRBJ2-3, with D unclear. The ends were cut back, 0 bases at V and 3 bases at J, with 4 bases in the middle. Germline V gives CDR1 LNHNV, CDR2 YYDKDF (reference sequence). CDR3 length: 13 amino acids. The CDR3 region is CATSRDRTDTQYF. The CDR3 DNA reads as TGTGCCACCAGCAGAGACCGTACAGATACGCAGTATTTT.

The sample holds a few counts of this clone. This chain joins TRBV27 and TRBJ1-2; TRBD1 agrees at 7 bases. V dropped 7 bases and J dropped 2; count of bases not matched to a gene: 10. The CDR3 covers 15 residues. Germline V gene data show CDR1 as MNHEY and CDR2 as SMNVEV (reference sequence). The CDR3 is CASTASRDRNYGYTF. CDR3 nucleotide sequence: TGTGCCAGCACAGCGTCCCGGGACAGAAACTATGGCTACACCTTC.

The J gene is TRBJ1-1, the V gene TRBV20-1; 8 bases align to TRBD1. J gave up 9 bases and V 5 bases, and 2 bases lay outside the gene matches. The CDR3 loop spans 10 amino acids. The germline V gene has CDR1 DFQATT and CDR2 SNEGSKA (reference sequence). In DNA form, the CDR3 reads TGCAGTGCTGGGACAGGTCAAGCTTTCTTT. Its translation: CSAGTGQAFF.

J is TRBJ1-2 and V is TRBV9, with D tentatively TRBD1 (6 bases). The CDR3 has 14 residues. The V end lost 1 base, the J end lost 8 bases, and 15 bases lay between the germline ends. From germline, CDR1 is SGDLS and CDR2 YYNGEE. In nucleotides, the CDR3 is TGTGCCAGCAGCGTACGACAGGACCCTGGAGGCTACACCTTC. This translates into CASSVRQDPGGYTF.

This clone was detected only a few times. V is TRBV7-2 and J is TRBJ2-2; a possible D gene is TRBD2 (5 bases). Trimming removed 1 base at V and 7 bases at J, with 13 bases between. In germline, CDR1 is SGHTA, CDR2 FQGNSA. CDR3 size: 15 residues. As DNA, the CDR3 is TGTGCCAGCAGCTTAGACCCAGTTCGGGGCGGGGAGCTGTTTTTT. It is translated as CASSLDPVRGGELFF.

The rearrangement uses TRBV4-3 and TRBJ2-6; TRBD1 matches at 9 bases. CDR1 is LGHNA, CDR2 YSLEER, per germline. The J segment lost 4 bases and the V segment lost 1 base, leaving 5 bases of the junction unmatched. This CDR3 region has 17 residues. CDR3 DNA: TGCGCCAGCAGCCAAGGGACAGGGGAAGCAGGGGCCAACGTCCTGACTTTC. Amino acid sequence: CASSQGTGEAGANVLTF.